This entry lists 10 T cell receptor beta chains sequenced from one sample in a study of OX40 agonist ivuxolimab in advanced cancers. Library generation was performed with the immunoSEQ multiplex PCR assay. In its TCRdb copy, this immuneACCESS table keeps in-frame sequences only and misses some clones. Where compared with another copy, unresolved V genes explain less than half of these, and the others have no known cause. Recorded for this sample are about 67,000 clones; 87% of them occurred a single time. The ten largest clones add up to roughly 4% of the sample. Source: CD4+ or CD8+ T cells sorted from blood, taken in a trial of the OX40 agonist ivuxolimab. The source is an adult with an advanced solid tumor such as melanoma, head and neck, liver or kidney cancer.

The J gene is TRBJ2-5, the V gene TRBV28; 12 nucleotides line up with TRBD2. The CDR3 is made up of 17 amino acids. V trimming: 5 bases; J trimming: 4 bases; junction bases outside the gene matches: 11. Germline lookup yields CDR1 MDHEN and CDR2 SYDVKM. In DNA form, the CDR3 reads TGTGCCAGCAGTACTCAGACTAGCGGGAGACTTGGAGAGACCCAGTACTTC. Its translation is CASSTQTSGRLGETQYF.

This sequence joins TRBV7-9 and TRBJ2-1, with D unresolved. The ends were cut back, 2 bases at V and 0 bases at J, with 8 bases in the middle. The CDR3 has 15 residues. Germline V lookup: CDR1 SEHNR, CDR2 FQNEAQ (reference sequence). CDR3 nucleotides: TGTGCCAGCAGCTTATCGTTTGGCTCCTACAATGAGCAGTTCTTC. This codes for CASSLSFGSYNEQFF.

This clone came up a few times. V and J are TRBV28 and TRBJ2-6, with a possible D match to TRBD2 (7 bases). Between the trimmed V and J ends, which lost 2 bases and 1 base, there was a span of 18 bases. CDR3 length: 19 amino acids. The V gene's germline CDR1 is MDHEN and CDR2 SYDVKM. The CDR3 reads CASSLGRRGGSSGANVLTF. In DNA form, the CDR3 reads TGTGCCAGCAGTTTAGGGCGTAGGGGGGGCTCGTCTGGGGCCAACGTCCTGACTTTC.

The V gene is TRBV7-3, the J gene TRBJ2-7; D may be TRBD1 or TRBD2 (5 bases each). V lost 4 bases to trimming and J lost 8 bases, with 15 bases between them. This CDR3 region has 13 residues. Germline CDR1 and CDR2: SGHTA and FQGTGA. CDR3 in amino acids: CASSSRDQAQQYF. DNA of the CDR3: TGTGCCAGCAGCTCCCGGGACCAAGCCCAGCAGTACTTC.

In this sample, this clone turned up once. The V and J genes are TRBV5-1 and TRBJ2-1; a weak D match, TRBD1 (5 bases). Trimming shortened V by 5 bases and J by 2 bases, and 14 bases separated the two germline ends. Germline CDR1 SGHRS, CDR2 YFSETQ. The CDR3 sequence is 15 residues long. The CDR3 is CASRGQGYAYNEQFF. The CDR3 DNA sequence: TGCGCCAGCAGAGGTCAGGGTTATGCCTACAATGAGCAGTTCTTC.

This sequence joins TRBV7-6 and TRBJ2-7; D uncertain. The CDR3 contains 10 residues. Trimming shortened V by 3 bases and J by 5 bases, and 2 bases separated the two germline ends. CDR1 SGHVS and CDR2 FNYEAQ come from the germline V gene. The CDR3 DNA follows: TGTGCCAGCAGCTTCCACGAGCAGTACTTC. It codes for CASSFHEQYF.

V usage is TRBV10-3 and J usage is TRBJ2-5; possibly TRBD1 for D (6 bases). This CDR3 region has 18 residues. Germline CDR1 reads ENHRY; CDR2 reads SYGVKD. With 4 bases removed from V and 1 base from J, the gap between germline ends came to 22 bases. CDR3 nucleotides: TGTGCCATCAGTGGATCAGGGGCCTCGACCCTTGGCCAAGAGACCCAGTACTTC. Protein sequence: CAISGSGASTLGQETQYF.

The chain employs TRBV9 and TRBJ2-1, with 11 bases that match TRBD2. CDR3 length: 16 residues. Germline assignment: CDR1 SGDLS and CDR2 YYNGEE. J gave up 8 bases and V 2 bases, and 9 bases lay outside the gene matches. The CDR3 DNA follows: TGTGCCAGCAGCGTTAGCGGGGGGGCCGTGGGTGATGAGCAGTTCTTC. Protein: CASSVSGGAVGDEQFF.

This clone was observed a few times. The J gene is TRBJ1-2, the V gene TRBV28; no definite D call. The CDR3 has 15 residues. Deletions cut 6 bases from V and 13 bases from J, with 27 bases between. Germline lookup yields CDR1 MDHEN and CDR2 SYDVKM. The CDR3 DNA is TGTGCCAGCAGGGTCGGTCCGGGCCCTCGGGGAGGTTTCACCTTC. This encodes CASRVGPGPRGGFTF.

The chain combines TRBV18 with TRBJ2-7; D is unclear. The CDR3 totals 12 residues. CDR1 and CDR2 (germline): KGHSH, LQKENI. Between the trimmed V and J ends, which lost 1 base and 6 bases, there was a span of 7 bases. The DNA of the CDR3 is TGTGCCAGCTCACCACAGGGTTTCGAGCAGTACTTC. Its protein is CASSPQGFEQYF.